Shown below are 10 T cell receptor beta chains from a single sample sequenced in a study of T cell responses to AZD1222 COVID-19 vaccine. Measured with immunoSEQ multiplex PCR; TCRdb has only the in-frame clones, and not every one. Of 140,000 or so clones detected, more than 70% appear once; the ten largest clones hold around 1.7%. The source was peripheral blood, collected 28 days after the second AZD1222 dose. The source is an adult who received the AZD1222 COVID-19 vaccine.

This clone showed up just once. The gene calls are TRBV27 and TRBJ2-2, with D perhaps TRBD1 (6 bases). V dropped 3 bases and J dropped 1 base, with 12 bases sitting between them. The CDR3 extends over 16 amino acids. From germline, CDR1 is MNHEY and CDR2 SMNVEV (reference sequence). The CDR3 DNA is TGTGCCAGCAGTTTTGTTGGACAGCAGAACACCGGGGAGCTGTTTTTT. Protein: CASSFVGQQNTGELFF.

This chain joins TRBV4-1 and TRBJ2-1; D ambiguous. Between the trimmed V and J ends, which lost 3 bases and 3 bases, there was a span of 12 bases. CDR1 and CDR2 (germline): MGHRA, YSYEKL. CDR3 length: 15 residues. The CDR3 region is CASSHGSWGYNEQFF. Here the CDR3 DNA reads TGCGCCAGCAGCCATGGATCGTGGGGCTACAATGAGCAGTTCTTC.

V gene TRBV7-2 combines with J gene TRBJ2-1; TRBD2 matches 9 bases. V lost 9 bases to trimming and J lost 2 bases; unmatched junction nucleotides: 5. The germline CDR1 and CDR2 sequences are SGHTA and FQGNSA. This CDR3 has 14 amino acids. The CDR3 DNA follows: TGTGCCAGATTAGCGGGAGTCACCTACAATGAGCAGTTCTTC. This translates into CARLAGVTYNEQFF.

The V call is TRBV7-9, the J call TRBJ2-2; perhaps TRBD2 as D (6 bases). The CDR3 has 14 residues. V gave up 6 bases and J gave up 2 bases, with 10 bases separating them. The germline CDR1 and CDR2 sequences are SEHNR and FQNEAQ (reference sequence). The CDR3 DNA sequence: TGTGCCAGCAGTTCCGGGACTAACACCGGGGAGCTGTTTTTT. Its protein product is CASSSGTNTGELFF.

V usage is TRBV5-4 and J usage is TRBJ2-3; possibly TRBD2 for D (6 bases). CDR1 is SGHNT, CDR2 YYREEE, per germline (reference sequence). This CDR3 has 14 amino acids. V was pared by 0 bases and J by 1 base, with 6 bases between. The CDR3 DNA is TGTGCCAGCAGCTTGGCGGGGGGCACAGATACGCAGTATTTT. Amino acid sequence: CASSLAGGTDTQYF. Combining the CDR3 with reference TRBV5-4 and TRBJ2-3 gives the whole variable domain ETGVTQSPTHLIKTRGQQVTLRCSSQSGHNTVSWYQQALGQGPQFIFQYYREEENGRGNFPPRFSGLQFPNYSSELNVNALELDDSALYLCASSLAGGTDTQYFGPGTRLTVL.

This clone occurred once. V is TRBV18 and J is TRBJ2-4; 10 positions match TRBD2. CDR1 and CDR2 (germline): KGHSH, LQKENI. With 3 bases clipped from V and 11 bases from J, the junction kept 7 bases outside the gene matches. The CDR3 has 14 amino acids. This CDR3 is CASSPLTSGEFQYF. For the CDR3, the DNA is TGTGCCAGCTCACCCCTCACTAGCGGGGAATTTCAGTACTTC.

This clone was counted between two and nine times. The CDR3 loop is CASRTFSTGNTIYF. The CDR3 nucleotides are TGTGCCAGCCGTACGTTTTCTACTGGAAACACCATATATTTT. The rearrangement uses TRBV6-5 and TRBJ1-3; D unclear. The CDR3 consists of 14 residues. Trimming left V 8 bases short and J 2 bases short, with 13 bases between. CDR1 is MNHEY and CDR2 is SVGAGI in the germline V gene.

The chain is built from TRBV5-1 and TRBJ2-1; perhaps TRBD1 as D (5 bases). CDR1 is SGHRS, CDR2 YFSETQ, per germline. Trimming removed 2 bases from V and 4 bases from J, with 10 bases in between. This CDR3 is built from 14 residues. The CDR3 loop reads CASSFPTEYNEQFF. The CDR3 DNA reads as TGCGCCAGCAGCTTTCCGACAGAATACAATGAGCAGTTCTTC.

The chain has TRBV5-1 and TRBJ2-3, with TRBD2 matching over 10 bases. This CDR3 has 16 residues. V trimming: 7 bases; J trimming: 3 bases; junction bases outside the gene matches: 11. Germline values: CDR1 SGHRS, CDR2 YFSETQ. CDR3 in amino acids: CASSNPSGSRTDTQYF. The CDR3 region has the DNA TGCGCCAGCTCCAACCCTAGCGGGAGTAGAACAGATACGCAGTATTTT. The whole variable domain, filled in from reference TRBV5-1 and TRBJ2-3, reads KAGVTQTPRYLIKTRGQQVTLSCSPISGHRSVSWYQQTPGQGLQFLFEYFSETQRNKGNFPGRFSGRQFSNSRSEMNVSTLELGDSALYLCASSNPSGSRTDTQYFGPGTRLTVL.

The chain has TRBV7-8 and TRBJ2-1; D gene uncertain. Trimming shortened V by 5 bases and J by 3 bases, and 17 bases separated the two germline ends. CDR3 length: 16 residues. The germline V gene encodes CDR1 SGHVS and CDR2 FQNEAQ. The chain's CDR3 is CASSIPLATYYNEQFF. CDR3 nucleotides: TGTGCCAGCAGCATCCCTTTAGCCACCTACTACAATGAGCAGTTCTTC.